This TCR beta chain was observed in a study of cytomegalovirus exposure and HLA in healthy donors (dated by TCRdb to 2016 to 2017). Background on the whole study: An earlier analysis of a few hundred of the donors reported over 250 Gb of sequence data and around 110 million unique TCR beta sequences obtained from about 179 million T cells. Class I and class II HLA loci were covered by the typing at four-digit resolution. Besides the first cohort of roughly 700 subjects, a separate validation cohort made up of 90 to 150 different subjects was used. High-throughput TCR immunosequencing, statistical association of individual TCRs with disease status, and machine learning were combined to predict cytomegalovirus infection status. The T cell repertoires of some 700 subjects were profiled by immunosequencing and related to cytomegalovirus serostatus. The study was designed to test whether signatures of past pathogen exposure could be identified by cataloging public T cell receptors. Four or five DR-DQ haplotypes were handled as single units for association and clustering because linkage in the cohort was strong. A later genetic analysis took genome-wide SNP genotypes for about 55% of the 666 donors and used that subset as a discovery cohort. An early release that covered several hundred HLA-typed donors contained about 290 gigabases of sequencing data and 75 million to 100 million unique TCR sequences. Of the roughly 400 genotyped donors, about 80% fell in the genetic ancestry cluster associated with self-reported Caucasian donors. In a later analysis, previously published TCR beta repertoires from 500 to 750 donors were re-analyzed and high-resolution HLA genotyping was added so that TCR occurrence patterns could be studied. Donor age, sex, ethnicity and CMV serostatus were compiled together with the repertoire data. The number of donors typed differed by locus, with 629-630 for A, B, C, DRB1 and DQB1, approximately 500 for DQA1, over 600 for DPA1, and approximately 470 for DPB1. Every discovery cohort repertoire had been produced on one sequencing platform. An earlier analysis of approximately 580 of the donors used high-throughput TCR beta sequencing to judge whether each TCR beta V gene segment behaved as functional or pseudogenic. Rather than using new phenotypic data, the later analysis identified candidate immune exposures from TCR beta sequences and from how often those sequences occurred across donors. Among 300 to 450 genotyped donors of the cohort, an average of about 240,000 unique TCR beta nucleotide sequences were sequenced per donor, roughly a sixth of them non-productive. General conclusions and limits of the study: The classifier was reported to diagnose cytomegalovirus status with high specificity and sensitivity in both the original cohort and the validation cohort. Presence/absence analyses assumed roughly uniform sequencing depth across donors, an assumption that may not hold. Three of the identified cytomegalovirus-associated TCR beta chains were confirmed in vitro to be specific for cytomegalovirus antigens. Immune exposure information for the cohort was limited to CMV serostatus. In a later analysis, TCR association rates were found to vary across HLA loci, with the most associated TCRs seen for DRB1 alleles and the fewest for HLA-C alleles. It was suggested by the authors that the approach could potentially be generalized to other disease states and immunological phenotypes. An earlier analysis of approximately 540 of the donors showed that most TCR beta V segments appeared in productive rearrangements either about 90% or about 30% of the time, which broadly matched IMGT annotations. A later analysis found that HLA-associated TCR beta chains were more clonally expanded and had lower generation probabilities than equally common non-associated chains. A later analysis found that most CMV-associated TCR beta chains appeared HLA-restricted, with HLA associations seemingly driven largely by CMV exposure. Correlated functional status among segregating V segments might reflect linkage disequilibrium, but an unknown experimental factor could not be ruled out. Strong co-occurrence of HLA alleles, especially DR and DQ, made assigning TCR associations to individual alleles difficult. Seventeen rarely observed V segments, including chromosome 9 orphons, were excluded from the earlier analysis of some 590 of the donors because counts were too low. The cohort was sequenced for TCR beta chains only, and without alpha or paired-chain data the features that could be detected were limited. HLA typing was unavailable for some donors at each locus, so association tests used only the typed subset. A later genetic analysis reported fewer N-insertions in productive TCRs among donors in an Asian-associated ancestry cluster than the 666-donor mean. Most TCR sequences were seen in very few donors, while some public TCRs were found in many individuals. A later analysis reported that several top co-occurrence clusters appeared linked to parvovirus B19, influenza, CMV and Epstein-Barr virus. Some IMGT-functional V segments, including TRBV6-2 and TRBV6-3, could not be distinguished by the 87-base-pair reads and were therefore excluded. A cluster of highly shared sequence variants was judged likely to be a technical artifact of the sequencing pipeline. A total of fewer than 200 TCR beta chains were listed by the study as associated with cytomegalovirus. A further reported finding was that TCR beta sequences accurately predicted the HLA-A and HLA-B alleles for most subjects in the first cohort. V-gene and J-gene trimming of TCR beta chains was associated with a missense DCLRE1C variant in a later genetic analysis, and the association was replicated in an independent cohort. A later analysis associated 16,951 TCR beta sequences with specific HLA alleles at a false discovery rate of 0.05.

The cohort comprised fewer than 750 healthy bone marrow donors. At the time of sampling, all cohort members were nominally healthy, though unrecorded immune exposures were likely present. The donor was CMV seronegative and was included in the group of about 400 seronegative cohort members. A peripheral blood sample was provided by each donor, and peripheral blood mononuclear cells were used for TCR beta sequencing. The Qiagen DNeasy Blood Extraction Kit was used to extract genomic DNA from the blood cell samples. CDR3 length: 14 amino acids, cysteine to phenylalanine. CDR3 DNA is the only sequence kept; it has 42 bases, read in frame from the first base. CDR1 and CDR2, looked up from the germline V gene, are SGHVS and FQNEAQ. V loses 7 bases, J loses 2 bases, and the germline ends lie 12 bases apart. Worth noting for this clone: No cognate antigen has been identified for it. No much larger clone exists at a distance of one base, and base qualities are not known.

The library was generated by the immunoSEQ multiplex PCR assay. The multiplex PCR relied on a mix of 60 forward primers for TCR Vbeta segments and 13 reverse primers for TCR Jbeta segments. The CDR3 region of rearranged TCR beta genes was amplified from genomic DNA with a multiplex PCR assay. The Illumina HiSeq System was used to sequence the amplified TCR beta libraries as 87-base-pair reads. The authors processed their data as follows. A later analysis tallied approximately 87 million unique TCR beta chains across the 666 repertoires, and roughly 11 million of those chains were shared by two or more donors. Raw reads were error-corrected and collapsed into unique sequences with a nearest-neighbor algorithm that merged closely related sequences to remove PCR and sequencing errors. V, D and J gene segments were assigned by aligning CDR3 sequences to IMGT reference sequences. For a sequence to be retained, at least a six-nucleotide match to both a V gene segment and a J gene segment was required. A rearrangement was called productive if the CDR3 had no stop codons and remained in frame with V and J, and every other rearrangement was called non-productive. Following IMGT convention, CDR3 was defined as the stretch from the second conserved V-encoded cysteine up to the conserved J-encoded phenylalanine. In an earlier analysis of more than 550 of the donors, sequences lacking an unambiguous match to a single V gene segment were excluded. An earlier analysis of 450 to 650 of the donors called V segments functional above 56.7% productive rearrangements and segregating when the between-donor standard deviation exceeded 5%. To diagnose cytomegalovirus status from the catalog of TCR beta chain sequences, a statistical classification framework was built. V and J gene assignment, in a later analysis, came from comparing TCR nucleotide sequences with IMGT/GENE-DB human TR gene sequences. The TCRdist pipeline was used in a later analysis to assign CDR3 sequences and most-parsimonious VDJ recombination scenarios. In a later analysis, every TCR beta chain was defined by the combination of its CDR3 amino acid sequence and its V-gene family, and reads without a unique V-gene family were dropped. A later analysis removed nearly 600 highly shared, low-generation-probability nucleotide sequences to deal with suspected cross-contamination and a sequencing artifact. In a later analysis, a clonal expansion index was calculated for each public chain from normalized within-repertoire ranks of inferred template counts. In a later analysis, generation probabilities were computed using a VDJ recombination model fitted to out-of-frame rearrangements, and the results were checked against IGoR. In a later analysis, TCR-TCR, TCR-HLA and TCR-CMV co-occurrence was scored with hypergeometric tests, and a repertoire-size bias correction was applied to TCR pairs. In a later analysis, false discovery rates were estimated by permuting HLA or CMV assignments 20 times. In a later analysis, co-occurring TCRs were grouped with DBSCAN, and TCRdist sequence similarity was added when clustering was performed within HLA-allele-positive subsets. Co-occurrence clustering excluded repertoires with fewer than 30,000 or more than 120,000 public chains, plus five with anomalous nucleotide sharing. TCRdb took over this immuneACCESS table, retaining in-frame rearrangements with V and J assigned. Such tables are incomplete; in checked studies, under half of the missing clones stem from an unresolved V gene, and the remainder is unexplained. The DNA was the basis for D and trimming; V, J and clone size are from that table. The sample table lists 100,000 to 150,000 clones, around 80% of them with a count of one. About 1.5% of the sample goes to the ten largest clones.

The clonotype originates from a female donor in good health and CMV-seronegative. The rearranged segments are TRBV7-8 and TRBJ1-3; no D gene can be assigned with confidence. The sample taken for sequencing was PBMCs. The DNA sequence is given as TGTGCCAGCACCCTACTTACCCCTGGAAACACCATATATTTT. This codes for CASTLLTPGNTIYF.